This is a list of T cell receptor beta chains from one sample in a study of identical twins. TCRdb analysed the 5' RACE reads with MiXCR anew, one entry per CDR3 protein. Here the sample spans about 160,000 distinct CDR3 sequences, roughly 3.3% being singletons. Sequencing was done on a sample of memory T cells sorted from blood. The receptor source for this set is a young man in good health. The CDR3 runs from the conserved cysteine through the conserved F or W.

V gene | CDR3 protein
TRBV20-1 | CSARDTGTVPYNEQFF
TRBV12-3/TRBV12-4 | CASSPMGGLNEKLFF
TRBV20-1 | CSPDPGQGGENTEAFF
TRBV11-1 | CASSPSSGDRGRNTGELFF
TRBV12-3/TRBV12-4 | CASSLADTNAEAFF
TRBV5-1 | CASSLGYDEQFF
TRBV4-1 | CASSPAGGGKNIQYF
TRBV12-3/TRBV12-4 | CASSLSGGTDTQYF
TRBV6-5 | CASSLGSVDTQYF
TRBV20-1 | CSARTSGRRDEQFF
TRBV5-1 | CASSLDSGTDTQYF
TRBV7-8 | CASSPDDRGGGQETQYF
TRBV6-2/TRBV6-3 | CASIGTEVWRYGYTF
TRBV5-1 | CASSLVASPNEQFF
TRBV6-2/TRBV6-3 | CASSPGTAKHF
TRBV18 | CASSPGRGSDTQYF
TRBV10-3 | CAISEAGTDYGYTF
TRBV24-1 | CATSDLWQNTGELFF